Sample share makes the clone carrying this T cell receptor (delta chain) large. TCRdb made new clone calls on the reads using CATT. Counted here are around 4,800 delta-chain clones, about 35% occurring once; the ten biggest clones make up just over 14%. These data come from a study of gamma-delta chains in newborns, infants, children. Study information: Innate gammadelta T cells reportedly expand polyclonally right after birth, driven by microbial exposure, per the title.

CDR3 length equals 14 residues. Germline-derived CDR1 and CDR2 are GEAIGNYY and EKD. Trimming shortened V by 3 bases and J by 2 bases, and 12 bases separated the two germline ends. The chain joins TRDV2 to TRDJ1; weak D call: TRDD3 (6 bases). This receptor was obtained from a child who received the measles vaccine. The sequencing input was blood. CDR3 residues: CACDLGIRTDKLIF. The CDR3 nucleotides are TGTGCCTGTGACCTGGGGATTAGGACCGATAAACTCATCTTT.